The entry that follows covers one T cell receptor beta chain sequence. Its matching antigen is unknown. TCRdb re-derived calls from the 5' RACE reads in MiXCR, one entry per CDR3 protein. The table lists hundreds of thousands of distinct CDR3 sequences, 20% to 25% of them singletons. The record originates from a study of identical twins. Whole-study results and caveats: Analyses based on zero insertions could be partly confounded by invariant MAIT and iNKT cells. Out-of-frame TCR alpha sharing observed in monozygotic twins exceeded model estimates.

J lost 5 bases, V lost 2 bases, and 12 bases had no gene match. The CDR3 spans 16 residues. Germline loops: CDR1 DFQATT, CDR2 SNEGSKA (reference sequence). The sample was also linked to a second study, of T cells expressing NK-cell markers. Turning to that study: It was sorted CD3+CD56-NKG2C+, CD3+CD56+NKG2C- and CD3+CD56+NKG2C+ T cells that provided the TCR beta repertoires. Roughly 6 of the donors carried dominant NKG2C+ clonotypes that took up about 1.0-7.0% of their CD8+ T cells.

The TCR sequence derives from a woman younger than 30 in good health. The gene calls are TRBV20-1 and TRBJ2-1; 7 positions agree with TRBD1. The specimen was CD4+ T cells sorted from blood. In DNA, the CDR3 is TGCAGTGCTAGATCCCCCGGGACAGCATTGGACAATGAGCAGTTCTTC. Translating it yields CSARSPGTALDNEQFF.